This TCR beta chain derives from a study of metastatic and nonmetastatic thyroid tumors. Prior to thyroid surgery, none of the patients had received any treatment. TCRdb ran MiXCR on the PCR reads. The sample contains around 5,300 clones, approximately 23% of which appear only once. V was pared by 1 base and J by 7 bases, with 18 bases between. CDR3 length equals 17 residues. Germline V gives CDR1 SGHNT, CDR2 YYREEE (reference sequence). What was sequenced was adjacent normal tissue. V gene TRBV5-4 combines with J gene TRBJ1-6; possible D gene TRBD1, 5 bases. The sequence was collected from a female donor with papillary thyroid cancer or a benign thyroid nodule (not recorded which). Some clones in this sample may be carry-over from other donors' samples. The CDR3 region has the DNA TGTGCCAGCAGCTTGTACGCAGGGCCCTCGTTCAATTCACCCCTCCACTTT. This codes for CASSLYAGPSFNSPLHF.